This TCR beta chain was captured in a study of cytomegalovirus exposure and HLA in healthy donors. The overall study: Counted in an early data release were about 85 million unique TCRs from HLA-typed donors.

General study findings and limits: Some TCR beta chains (around 180 of them) were listed as cytomegalovirus-associated. The authors later found most CMV-associated TCR beta chains appeared HLA-restricted.

With respect to this clone: Antigen specificity is unknown.

The study sampled nominally healthy donors, though unrecorded immune exposures were likely. The PCR made use of 60 Vbeta and 13 Jbeta primers. Only in-frame clones appear in the TCRdb table, and some are missing; sequencing was by immunoSEQ multiplex PCR. The sample holds 150,000 to 200,000 clones, 82% seen once. The V and J ends lost 3 bases and 3 bases, in that order; junction bases with no gene match: 21. The germline V gene has CDR1 LGHNT and CDR2 FRNRAP. CDR3 size: 21 residues. The TCR originated in a male donor in good health and CMV-seronegative. The chain uses TRBV12-5 and TRBJ1-5; 9 positions agree with TRBD1. Source material: PBMCs. CDR3: CASGFLGNTGTGILNNQPQHF. The CDR3 DNA is TGTGCTAGTGGTTTCCTAGGTAATACTGGGACAGGGATACTAAACAATCAGCCCCAGCATTTT.